Below are 28 T cell receptor beta chains sequenced from a single sample in a study of blood T cells in healthy people across ages (dated by TCRdb to the mid-2010s). Library method: 5' RACE. The reads were generated on an Illumina HiSeq 2500. A second PCR of roughly 6 to 11 cycles was performed with a sample-barcoded 5' primer and a J-beta primer mix. Clones were called with MiXCR by TCRdb after fastp trimmed the public reads at Q25, and only in-frame beta chains were retained. A single entry per CDR3 protein holds the most common genes and DNA from its merged rows. The sample contains 1,300,000 or so distinct CDR3 sequences, 59% of them found a single time. The top ten constitute 6.7% of the sample. Sequencing was performed on blood. The receptors derive from a man younger than 35 in good health.

This chain connects TRBV25-1 to TRBJ1-6; 10 bases map to TRBD1. J gave up 6 bases and V 8 bases, and 4 bases lay outside the gene matches. From germline, CDR1 is MGHDK and CDR2 SYGVNS. The CDR3 runs 14 residues. Here the CDR3 reads CASQRDRGNSPLHF. Here the CDR3 DNA reads TGTGCCAGCCAGCGGGACAGGGGTAATTCACCCCTCCACTTT. The complete variable domain, with remaining parts taken from reference TRBV25-1 and TRBJ1-6, reads EADIYQTPRYLVIGTGKKITLECSQTMGHDKMYWYQQDPGMELHLIHYSYGVNSTEKGDLSSESTVSRIRTEHFPLTLESARPSHTSQYLCASQRDRGNSPLHFGNGTRLTVT.

The chain uses TRBV28 and TRBJ2-1, with 8 bases lining up with TRBD2. Germline V lookup: CDR1 MDHEN, CDR2 SYDVKM. The CDR3 spans 16 residues. Trimming cost V 9 bases and J 2 bases; bases outside gene matches: 12. The CDR3: CASRKAGTRAYNEQFF. The CDR3 DNA follows: TGTGCCAGTCGAAAAGCCGGGACTAGGGCCTACAATGAGCAGTTCTTC.

This chain joins TRBV2 and TRBJ2-5, with TRBD2 matching over 9 bases. Germline V lookup: CDR1 SNHLY, CDR2 FYNNEI. Germline trimming cut 5 bases from V and 5 bases from J; bases unmatched to any gene: 9. CDR3 length: 15 amino acids. The CDR3 nucleotides read TGTGCCAGCAGTCCCAGCGGGGGGTCTCTTGAGACCCAGTACTTC. Its protein product is CASSPSGGSLETQYF.

This clonotype was seen a few times. CDR3 region: CSARVGLPKGGGALDEQFF. Here the CDR3 DNA reads TGCAGTGCTAGAGTAGGGCTCCCGAAGGGCGGGGGGGCTTTGGATGAGCAGTTCTTC. The chain employs TRBV20-1 and TRBJ2-1; 9 bases line up with TRBD2. The trim removed 1 base at V and 8 bases at J, leaving 21 bases unmatched. Germline values: CDR1 DFQATT, CDR2 SNEGSKA (reference sequence). The CDR3 covers 19 residues.

The chain joins TRBV6-2 or TRBV6-3 to TRBJ2-7, with TRBD1 matching 8 bases. With V trimmed by 6 bases and J by 7 bases, 5 bases remained unmatched. This CDR3 spans 12 amino acids. CDR1 and CDR2 from the germline V gene are MNHEY and SVGEGT. The CDR3 loop is CASRIRTGEQYF. The CDR3 coding sequence is TGTGCCAGCAGAATCCGGACAGGGGAGCAGTACTTC.

The V call is TRBV6-6, the J call TRBJ1-2; possibly TRBD1 for D (5 bases). The CDR3 covers 14 residues. Looked up from germline, CDR1 is MNHNY and CDR2 is SVGAGI (reference sequence). The V and J ends lost 0 bases and 4 bases respectively, with 9 bases between them. This CDR3 is CASSYSDMSYGYTF. CDR3 bases: TGTGCCAGCAGTTACTCGGACATGTCCTATGGCTACACCTTC.

This clonotype was counted a few times. The rearrangement links TRBV5-6 to TRBJ1-1; D is ambiguous. This CDR3 comprises 14 residues. Germline V gene lookup returns CDR1 SGHDT and CDR2 YYEEEE. The V and J ends lost 0 bases and 3 bases respectively, with 9 bases between them. CDR3 nucleotide sequence: TGTGCCAGCAGCTTGGTGGGATGGGACACTGAAGCTTTCTTT. Translated: CASSLVGWDTEAFF.

The V gene is TRBV15, the J gene TRBJ2-1, with TRBD2 identical over 10 bases. The length of the CDR3 is 14 residues. The V gene end was trimmed by 7 bases and the J gene end by 4 bases; junction bases not matched to a gene: 4. In germline, CDR1 is LNHNV, CDR2 YYDKDF (reference sequence). The CDR3 nucleotides read TGTGCCACCATCGCTAGCGGGAGATACAATGAGCAGTTCTTC. It specifies CATIASGRYNEQFF. Combining the CDR3 with reference TRBV15 and TRBJ2-1 gives the whole variable domain DAMVIQNPRYQVTQFGKPVTLSCSQTLNHNVMYWYQQKSSQAPKLLFHYYDKDFNNEADTPDNFQSRRPNTSFCFLDIRSPGLGDTAMYLCATIASGRYNEQFFGPGTRLTVL.

The chain is built from TRBV20-1 and TRBJ2-5; D gene unclear. Germline V gene lookup returns CDR1 DFQATT and CDR2 SNEGSKA (reference sequence). The CDR3 consists of 14 residues. V was cut by 0 bases and J by 3 bases, with 11 bases left in between. The CDR3: CSARDFIGEETQYF. The CDR3 coding sequence is TGCAGTGCTAGAGATTTTATTGGGGAAGAGACCCAGTACTTC.

This chain uses TRBV2 with TRBJ2-4; D may be TRBD2 (5 bases). CDR1 is SNHLY, CDR2 FYNNEI, per germline. The CDR3 contains 11 residues. Trimming took 8 bases from V and 13 from J, leaving 15 bases between them. The chain's CDR3 is CASRAVFGQYF. DNA for the CDR3: TGTGCCAGCCGAGCGGTGTTTGGGCAGTACTTC.

The chain carries TRBV6-5 and TRBJ1-6; TRBD1 is a possible D gene (6 bases). V was cut by 9 bases and J by 7 bases, with 16 bases left in between. The CDR3 is 14 amino acids. Germline values: CDR1 MNHEY, CDR2 SVGAGI. CDR3 sequence reads: CASRNREGNSPLHF. The CDR3 bases are TGTGCCAGTCGGAACAGGGAAGGCAATTCACCCCTCCACTTT.

The rearrangement uses TRBV6-1 and TRBJ1-4; D not resolved. The CDR3 has 15 amino acids. V lost 5 bases, J lost 0 bases, and 10 bases lay in between. The V gene's germline CDR1 is MNHNS and CDR2 SASEGT. CDR3 in DNA: TGTGCCAGCAGTCGAGTACTAGCAACTAATGAAAAACTGTTTTTT. Translated, it gives CASSRVLATNEKLFF.

The chain carries TRBV10-1 and TRBJ2-3, with 8 bases matching TRBD1. CDR1 and CDR2 from the germline V gene are WNHNN and SYGVQD (reference sequence). This CDR3 comprises 12 residues. Germline trimming cut 4 bases from V and 14 bases from J; bases unmatched to any gene: 8. The DNA for the CDR3 is TGCGCCAGCAGTGCCGACAGGGGTTCTCGGTATTTT. Translation gives CASSADRGSRYF.

This clonotype turned up a few times. This chain uses TRBV9 with TRBJ2-1; D assignment may be TRBD1 or TRBD2 (6 bases each). V was pared by 6 bases and J by 5 bases, with 15 bases between. This CDR3 is 14 amino acids long. Germline V gene lookup returns CDR1 SGDLS and CDR2 YYNGEE. The CDR3 coding sequence is TGTGCCAGCAACCCTCCCGGGGGCAACAATGAGCAGTTCTTC. This codes for CASNPPGGNNEQFF.

This chain connects TRBV18 to TRBJ2-1, with a tentative D call TRBD1 (5 bases). Germline CDR1 KGHSH, CDR2 LQKENI. Trimming stripped 3 bases from V and 10 bases from J, with 16 bases between. The CDR3 spans 14 residues. As DNA, the CDR3 is TGTGCCAGCTCACCCGACAGTGCCTACTACGAGCAGTTCTTC. It specifies CASSPDSAYYEQFF.

The V call is TRBV7-9, the J call TRBJ1-2; tentatively, D is TRBD1 (5 bases). Trimming cost V 2 bases and J 10 bases, with 14 bases left between them. CDR3 length: 13 amino acids. Germline V gene sequence: CDR1 SEHNR, CDR2 FQNEAQ (reference sequence). The CDR3 bases are TGTGCCAGCAGCTTACCAAAGACAGTTGTCTACACCTTC. Translated, it gives CASSLPKTVVYTF.

This clonotype turned up a few times. This chain joins TRBV4-2 and TRBJ2-3, with D tentatively TRBD1 (6 bases). Germline CDR1 reads LGHNA; CDR2 reads YNFKEQ. The germline V and J ends were trimmed by 1 base and 4 bases, with 15 bases remaining between them. The CDR3 totals 16 residues. The CDR3 reads CASSQGGPPAADTQYF. As DNA, the CDR3 is TGTGCCAGCAGCCAAGGGGGGCCACCTGCGGCAGATACGCAGTATTTT.

About this clonotype: The junction departs from germline at one end; a sequencing error may be responsible. The V call is TRBV11-2, the J call TRBJ2-7; 7 positions agree with TRBD1. Germline values: CDR1 SGHAT, CDR2 FQNNGV. The CDR3 totals 12 residues. The CDR3 spells CVSSLGTAMQYF. The CDR3 nucleotides read TGTGTCAGCAGCTTAGGGACAGCCATGCAGTACTTC.

This clonotype was seen only once. This rearrangement joins TRBV11-3 to TRBJ2-2; TRBD1 agrees at 9 bases. Germline V gives CDR1 SGHNT, CDR2 YENEEA. The CDR3 extends over 14 amino acids. The V and J ends lost 5 bases and 7 bases, in that order; junction bases with no gene match: 5. The CDR3 DNA follows: TGTGCCAGCAGCCCACACAGGGGGCACGGGGAGCTGTTTTTT. It encodes CASSPHRGHGELFF.

This sequence joins TRBV15 and TRBJ2-1; TRBD1 is a possible D gene (6 bases). Germline-derived CDR1 and CDR2 are LNHNV and YYDKDF (reference sequence). V was clipped by 3 bases and J by 5 bases, with 11 bases between them. This CDR3 is 14 amino acids long. The DNA of the CDR3 is TGTGCCACCAGCAGGGCCCAGGGGAACAATGAGCAGTTCTTC. The encoded protein is CATSRAQGNNEQFF.

The rearrangement uses TRBV5-1 and TRBJ2-3, with a weak D call TRBD2 (6 bases). The CDR3 covers 15 residues. Per germline, CDR1 SGHRS and CDR2 YFSETQ. Between the trimmed V and J ends, which lost 4 bases and 4 bases, there was a span of 16 bases. CDR3 amino acids: CASSPFGGVSDTQYF. The CDR3 DNA follows: TGCGCCAGCAGCCCATTCGGGGGAGTTTCAGATACGCAGTATTTT.

Only a few counts were recorded for this clonotype. The chain combines TRBV12-3 or TRBV12-4 with TRBJ1-2; D remains unclear. This CDR3 has 12 amino acids. Trimming left V 4 bases short and J 11 bases short, with 14 bases between. The DNA for the CDR3 is TGTGCCAGCAGTTCTCTTGGTTATTCTTACACCTTC. Protein sequence: CASSSLGYSYTF.

This rearrangement joins TRBV4-1 to TRBJ2-7; D possibly corresponds to TRBD1 (6 bases). Germline-derived CDR1 and CDR2 are MGHRA and YSYEKL. The CDR3 consists of 13 residues. The V and J ends lost 4 bases and 7 bases respectively, with 14 bases between them. CDR3 coding DNA: TGCGCCAGCAGCCGGACAGTAGACAATGAGCAGTACTTC. Its protein is CASSRTVDNEQYF.

This clonotype showed up just a few times. The chain is built from TRBV28 and TRBJ1-4; D not resolved. Germline values: CDR1 MDHEN, CDR2 SYDVKM. Deletions cut 6 bases from V and 0 bases from J, with 20 bases between. There are 18 residues in the CDR3. Written as DNA, the CDR3 is TGTGCCAGCAGAGAAGGCCGGGCAGCCCAGGCAACTAATGAAAAACTGTTTTTT. It encodes CASREGRAAQATNEKLFF.

The table lists this clonotype with a few counts. This chain uses TRBV12-3 or TRBV12-4 with TRBJ2-2; TRBD2 matches at 7 bases. Germline trimming cut 8 bases from V and 6 bases from J; bases unmatched to any gene: 15. The CDR3 is made up of 16 amino acids. The CDR3, as DNA: TGTGCCAGCGATTCCCGGGGGAGGGCTGACGCCGGGGAGCTGTTTTTT. Translated: CASDSRGRADAGELFF.

In its sample, this clonotype was seen a few times. The chain uses TRBV28 and TRBJ2-3, with 8 bases lining up with TRBD1. This CDR3 comprises 15 residues. Per the germline V gene, CDR1 is MDHEN and CDR2 is SYDVKM. V shed 5 bases, J shed 0 bases, and the junction held 4 bases outside the gene matches. For the CDR3, the DNA is TGTGCCAGCAGTACGCGGACAGGGAGCACAGATACGCAGTATTTT. The encoded protein is CASSTRTGSTDTQYF.

The chain carries TRBV6-5 and TRBJ1-2; D uncertain. Trimming shortened V by 4 bases and J by 8 bases, and 11 bases separated the two germline ends. Germline CDR1 is MNHEY and CDR2 is SVGAGI. The CDR3 loop spans 12 amino acids. CDR3 DNA sequence: TGTGCCAGCAGTTCGGACCTTGGCGGCTACACCTTC. Amino acids: CASSSDLGGYTF.

The chain joins TRBV5-6 to TRBJ2-1, with D uncertain. The V end lost 0 bases, the J end lost 5 bases, and 6 bases lay between the germline ends. This CDR3 comprises 13 residues. Germline V gene data show CDR1 as SGHDT and CDR2 as YYEEEE. CDR3 loop: CASSLVLDNEQFF. The CDR3 nucleotides read TGTGCCAGCAGCTTGGTGTTGGACAATGAGCAGTTCTTC. Supplemented by reference TRBV5-6 and TRBJ2-1, the full variable domain reads DAGVTQSPTHLIKTRGQQVTLRCSPKSGHDTVSWYQQALGQGPQFIFQYYEEEERQRGNFPDRFSGHQFPNYSSELNVNALLLGDSALYLCASSLVLDNEQFFGPGTRLTVL.